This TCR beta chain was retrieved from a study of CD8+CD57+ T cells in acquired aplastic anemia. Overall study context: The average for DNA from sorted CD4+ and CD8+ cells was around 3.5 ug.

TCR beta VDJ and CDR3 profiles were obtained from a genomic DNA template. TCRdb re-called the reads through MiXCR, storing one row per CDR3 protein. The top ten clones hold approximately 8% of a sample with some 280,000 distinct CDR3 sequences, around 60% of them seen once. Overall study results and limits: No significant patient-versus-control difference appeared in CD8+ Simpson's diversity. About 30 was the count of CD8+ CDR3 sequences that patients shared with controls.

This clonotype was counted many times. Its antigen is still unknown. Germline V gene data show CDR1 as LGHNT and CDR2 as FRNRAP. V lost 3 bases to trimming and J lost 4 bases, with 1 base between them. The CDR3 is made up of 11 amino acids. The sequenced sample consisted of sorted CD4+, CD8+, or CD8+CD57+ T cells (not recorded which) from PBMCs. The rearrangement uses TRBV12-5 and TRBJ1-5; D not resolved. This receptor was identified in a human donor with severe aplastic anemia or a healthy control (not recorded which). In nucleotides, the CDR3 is TGTGCTAGTGGTTTAAATCAGCCCCAGCATTTT. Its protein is CASGLNQPQHF.